This is a list of T cell receptor beta chains from one sample in a study of blood T cells in healthy people across ages. TCRdb recomputed calls from the 5' RACE reads with MiXCR, one row per CDR3 protein. Of approximately 1.5 million distinct CDR3 sequences in the sample, 42% are singletons; the top ten hold approximately 4.1%. Sequenced: blood. Receptors were obtained from a woman aged 18-35 years in good health. Each CDR3 is given with its conserved first and last residue. The order of the fields is V gene, J gene, clone size, D gene, CDR3 protein, CDR3 DNA. D genes are given only for firm matches. Expanded clones get a size class; other rows say once, few or many, or leave the size out.

>TRBV4-1|TRBJ2-7|few|TRBD2
CASSQEHGRAYEQYF
TGCGCCAGCAGCCAAGAACACGGGAGGGCCTACGAGCAGTACTTC
>TRBV7-2|TRBJ2-1|few|TRBD2
CASSLTGTSGSNEQFF
TGTGCCAGCAGCTTAACCGGGACTAGCGGATCCAATGAGCAGTTCTTC
>TRBV20-1|TRBJ2-3|-|TRBD2
CSATPSGEGDAQYF
TGCAGTGCTACGCCTAGCGGGGAAGGGGATGCGCAGTATTTT
>TRBV20-1|TRBJ2-3|-|TRBD2
CSAVPAGGTDAQYF
TGCAGTGCTGTCCCAGCGGGGGGGACAGATGCGCAGTATTTT
>TRBV6-5|TRBJ2-3|-|TRBD1
CASSARTGSTDTQYF
TGTGCCAGCAGTGCCCGGACAGGTAGCACAGATACGCAGTATTTT
>TRBV20-1|TRBJ2-4|-|-
CSARSLQEVAKNIQYF
TGCAGTGCTAGATCTTTACAGGAGGTGGCCAAAAACATTCAGTACTTC
>TRBV7-9|TRBJ2-7|-|-
CASSRGLSGYEQYF
TGTGCCAGCAGCCGGGGACTTTCTGGTTACGAGCAGTACTTC
>TRBV25-1|TRBJ1-1|-|-
CASSATFGTEAFF
TGTGCCAGCAGTGCGACGTTTGGCACTGAAGCTTTCTTT
>TRBV27|TRBJ1-5|few|-
CASSFRASQPQHF
TGTGCCAGCAGTTTCCGGGCTAGTCAGCCCCAGCATTTT
>TRBV2|TRBJ2-1|medium-sized|TRBD2
CASSPLLAGGSYNEQFF
TGTGCCAGCAGTCCACTATTAGCGGGAGGGTCATACAATGAGCAGTTCTTC
>TRBV20-1|TRBJ1-1|-|-
CSARDRGVVPEAFF
TGCAGTGCTAGAGATAGAGGGGTCGTCCCTGAAGCTTTCTTT
>TRBV6-2/TRBV6-3|TRBJ1-5|-|TRBD1
CASSYRGGAFGNQPQHF
TGTGCCAGCAGTTACAGAGGGGGCGCTTTTGGCAATCAGCCCCAGCATTTT
>TRBV18|TRBJ1-1|-|-
CASSGQWDTEAFF
TGTGCCAGCTCGGGACAATGGGACACTGAAGCTTTCTTT
>TRBV15|TRBJ1-1|-|-
CATSTTAWTDNTEAFF
TGTGCCACCAGCACGACAGCATGGACGGATAACACTGAAGCTTTCTTT
>TRBV27|TRBJ2-7|many|-
CASSHVGHEWYF
TGTGCCAGCAGTCATGTGGGACACGAGTGGTACTTC
>TRBV7-9|TRBJ2-1|-|TRBD1
CASSSGTGMRSYNEQFF
TGTGCCAGCAGCTCAGGGACAGGGATGAGGTCCTACAATGAGCAGTTCTTC
>TRBV7-2|TRBJ2-7|few|-
CASSFPSLSNEQYF
TGTGCCAGCAGCTTCCCTAGTCTTAGCAACGAGCAGTACTTC
>TRBV4-3|TRBJ2-1|few|-
CATGRSTGNEQFF
TGCGCCACCGGAAGGAGCACCGGGAATGAGCAGTTCTTC
>TRBV28|TRBJ1-3|-|TRBD1
CASRPGGGGGNTIYF
TGTGCCAGCAGGCCCGGAGGGGGCGGTGGAAACACCATATATTTT
>TRBV6-1|TRBJ1-1|-|-
CASRNHGLLQAFF
TGTGCCAGCAGAAACCATGGGCTCCTGCAAGCTTTCTTT
>TRBV6-5|TRBJ2-5|-|-
CASSFDGAETQYF
TGTGCCAGCAGTTTCGACGGAGCGGAGACCCAGTACTTC
>TRBV6-6|TRBJ2-3|-|TRBD1
CASSYSGTGLTDTQYF
TGTGCCAGCAGTTACAGCGGGACAGGGTTGACAGATACGCAGTATTTT
>TRBV7-2|TRBJ2-7|-|-
CASSLVAGASSDEQYF
TGTGCCAGCAGCTTAGTCGCAGGCGCGAGCTCCGACGAGCAGTACTTC
>TRBV7-2|TRBJ1-2|-|-
CASSPTRYADYDYTF
TGTGCCAGCAGCCCAACGAGGTATGCTGACTATGACTACACCTTC
>TRBV29-1|TRBJ2-7|-|-
CSVLQGADEQYF
TGCAGCGTACTACAGGGAGCCGACGAGCAGTACTTC
>TRBV20-1|TRBJ2-7|-|-
CSAVSLRAAQYF
TGCAGTGCAGTTTCCCTTCGGGCCGCCCAGTACTTC
>TRBV5-1|TRBJ2-3|-|-
CASSIQGRRTDTQYF
TGCGCCAGCAGCATACAGGGTCGGAGGACAGATACGCAGTATTTT
>TRBV15|TRBJ1-5|few|TRBD1
CATSREPLDRGGQPQHF
TGTGCCACCAGCAGAGAACCTCTCGACAGGGGAGGTCAGCCCCAGCATTTT
>TRBV9|TRBJ2-2|-|TRBD2
CASSVTGGSGELFF
TGTGCCAGCAGCGTTACGGGGGGGTCCGGGGAGCTGTTTTTT
>TRBV3-1|TRBJ2-5|-|-
CASSQEVGTGKETQYF
TGTGCCAGCAGCCAAGAGGTGGGGACTGGTAAAGAGACCCAGTACTTC
>TRBV6-2/TRBV6-3|TRBJ2-7|few|-
CASSSGRAHEQYF
TGTGCCAGCAGTTCTGGAAGGGCCCACGAGCAGTACTTC
>TRBV20-1|TRBJ2-7|-|TRBD2
CSARVSGRATYEQYF
TGCAGTGCTAGAGTTAGCGGGAGGGCCACATACGAGCAGTACTTC
>TRBV6-2/TRBV6-3|TRBJ2-5|-|-
CASSYTDVQETQYF
TGTGCCAGCAGTTACACTGACGTCCAAGAGACCCAGTACTTC
>TRBV28|TRBJ2-1|-|-
CASSSGDRRVGEQFF
TGTGCCAGCAGCTCGGGAGACAGGCGTGTAGGTGAGCAGTTCTTC
>TRBV7-2|TRBJ2-3|-|-
CASSPSPGDRTDTQYF
TGTGCCAGCAGCCCCTCTCCGGGGGATCGCACAGATACGCAGTATTTT
>TRBV12-3/TRBV12-4|TRBJ1-1|few|-
CASSFPDRTNTEAFF
TGTGCCAGCAGTTTCCCAGACAGGACGAACACTGAAGCTTTCTTT
>TRBV28|TRBJ1-2|few|-
CASSLGPRDTYGYTF
TGTGCCAGCAGTTTAGGACCACGGGACACATATGGCTACACCTTC
>TRBV6-2/TRBV6-3|TRBJ2-1|-|TRBD2
CASSYRGLPYNEQFF
TGTGCCAGCAGTTATCGGGGACTACCATACAATGAGCAGTTCTTC
>TRBV10-3|TRBJ2-7|-|-
CAISEHPSYEQYF
TGTGCCATCAGTGAGCACCCCTCCTACGAGCAGTACTTC
>TRBV10-3|TRBJ2-7|-|-
CAISDPGLSYEQYF
TGTGCCATCAGTGACCCAGGACTATCTTACGAGCAGTACTTC
>TRBV4-1|TRBJ2-7|few|-
CASSQGLQNYEQYF
TGCGCCAGCAGCCAAGGCTTACAGAACTACGAGCAGTACTTC
>TRBV5-1|TRBJ2-1|-|-
CASSLGFSSAYNEQFF
TGCGCCAGCAGCTTGGGTTTTAGCAGTGCCTACAATGAGCAGTTCTTC
>TRBV5-4|TRBJ2-1|-|TRBD2
CASSSGNGGREQFF
TGTGCCAGCAGCTCCGGGAATGGCGGGAGGGAGCAGTTCTTC
>TRBV2|TRBJ2-1|-|TRBD2
CASRPGTSWGEQFF
TGTGCCAGCAGGCCCGGGACTAGTTGGGGTGAGCAGTTCTTC
>TRBV6-1|TRBJ2-7|many|-
CASRMGEPSSYEQYF
TGTGCCAGCAGAATGGGGGAGCCGAGCTCCTACGAGCAGTACTTC
>TRBV20-1|TRBJ2-7|-|TRBD2
CSASRDYSKDEQYF
TGCAGTGCTAGCCGGGACTACTCTAAAGACGAGCAGTACTTC
>TRBV27|TRBJ2-3|-|-
CAAGPVARAGDTQYF
TGTGCCGCCGGGCCTGTGGCCAGGGCTGGAGATACGCAGTATTTT
>TRBV20-1|TRBJ2-5|-|-
CSASLINQETQYF
TGCAGTGCTAGTCTGATAAACCAAGAGACCCAGTACTTC